This is a list of T cell receptor beta chains from one sample in a study of blood T cell repertoires in COVID-19. Method: immunoSEQ multiplex PCR; TCRdb's copy keeps in-frame clones and lacks some. This sample has about 68,000 clones; nearly 90% occur once, and the top ten carry approximately 3.6%. The sample consisted of peripheral blood. The receptors were sampled from a woman aged 45-65 years with COVID-19, enrolled during active disease. Each CDR3 is given with its conserved first and last residue. A D gene is named only where the DNA matches it firmly. Expanded clones are given a class, and other clones once, few, many or no size at all.

abundance: NA
j_gene: TRBJ1-5
v_gene: TRBV18
d_gene: TRBD1
CDR3nt: TGTGCCAGCTCAACGACAGGGGCCCAGCAGCCCCAGCATTTT
CDR3aa: CASSTTGAQQPQHF

abundance: NA
j_gene: TRBJ2-7
v_gene: TRBV14
d_gene: TRBD1
CDR3nt: TGTGCCAGCAGCCAAGACCTGGGACAGGTGGAATACTTC
CDR3aa: CASSQDLGQVEYF

abundance: once
j_gene: TRBJ2-7
v_gene: TRBV10-3
d_gene: TRBD1
CDR3nt: TGTGCCGTTACCGGGACAGACGTTTACGAGCAGTACTTC
CDR3aa: CAVTGTDVYEQYF

abundance: few
j_gene: TRBJ1-5
v_gene: TRBV18
d_gene: NA
CDR3nt: TGTGCCAGCTCACCGTCCGGGGAAAATCAGCCCCAGCATTTT
CDR3aa: CASSPSGENQPQHF

abundance: once
j_gene: TRBJ2-7
v_gene: TRBV5-1
d_gene: TRBD2
CDR3nt: TGCGCCAGCAGCAGGCCTAGCGGACTTTCCTACGAGCAGTACTTC
CDR3aa: CASSRPSGLSYEQYF

abundance: NA
j_gene: TRBJ1-4
v_gene: TRBV15
d_gene: TRBD1
CDR3nt: TGTGCCACCAGCATACATCAGGGACAGCCAATTTATGAAAAACTGTTTTTT
CDR3aa: CATSIHQGQPIYEKLFF

abundance: once
j_gene: TRBJ2-7
v_gene: TRBV7-9
d_gene: TRBD2
CDR3nt: TGTGCCAGCAGCCCGGGGGGGGCTACTTACGAGCAGTACTTC
CDR3aa: CASSPGGATYEQYF

abundance: NA
j_gene: TRBJ1-5
v_gene: TRBV7-2
d_gene: NA
CDR3nt: TGTGCCAGCAGCTTAGGAGTGGGGGAGGGCAATCAGCCCCAGCATTTT
CDR3aa: CASSLGVGEGNQPQHF

abundance: NA
j_gene: TRBJ2-7
v_gene: TRBV10-3
d_gene: TRBD2
CDR3nt: TGTGCCATCAGGGAGGCGGGGAAGACTAGCGGGAGGACTCCAAGCTCCTACGAGCAGTACTTC
CDR3aa: CAIREAGKTSGRTPSSYEQYF

abundance: NA
j_gene: TRBJ2-2
v_gene: TRBV5-5
d_gene: NA
CDR3nt: TGTGCCAGCAGCTTCCGGGGGAGCACCGGGGAGCTGTTTTTT
CDR3aa: CASSFRGSTGELFF

abundance: NA
j_gene: TRBJ1-6
v_gene: TRBV27
d_gene: TRBD1
CDR3nt: TGTGCCAGCAGTCTCGACAGGGGATCGAATTCACCCCTCCACTTT
CDR3aa: CASSLDRGSNSPLHF

abundance: many
j_gene: TRBJ2-7
v_gene: TRBV19
d_gene: NA
CDR3nt: TGTGCCAGTAGCAGGGAATCTGGCGAGCAGTACTTC
CDR3aa: CASSRESGEQYF

abundance: NA
j_gene: TRBJ2-1
v_gene: TRBV14
d_gene: TRBD1
CDR3nt: TGTGCCAGCAGCTCAAAAGACAGGGACAATGAGCAGTTCTTC
CDR3aa: CASSSKDRDNEQFF

abundance: NA
j_gene: TRBJ1-4
v_gene: TRBV6-6
d_gene: NA
CDR3nt: TGTGCCAGCGAGGGCGGGAATGAAAAACTGTTTTTT
CDR3aa: CASEGGNEKLFF

abundance: NA
j_gene: TRBJ1-3
v_gene: TRBV7-9
d_gene: NA
CDR3nt: TGTGCCAGCAGCCCCGGTGACAGGTCTGACTCTGGAAACACCATATATTTT
CDR3aa: CASSPGDRSDSGNTIYF

abundance: once
j_gene: TRBJ2-1
v_gene: TRBV30
d_gene: TRBD2
CDR3nt: TGTGCCTGGAGTGTTAAGTCGGGACTAGCGTTATACAATGAGCAGTTCTTC
CDR3aa: CAWSVKSGLALYNEQFF

abundance: NA
j_gene: TRBJ2-5
v_gene: TRBV9
d_gene: TRBD1
CDR3nt: TGTGCCAGCAGCGTAGTGGGACAGGGGTTCACGGAGACCCAGTACTTC
CDR3aa: CASSVVGQGFTETQYF

abundance: NA
j_gene: TRBJ1-6
v_gene: TRBV6-5
d_gene: NA
CDR3nt: TGTGCCAGCAGTAAAAACAGGATTTCAAATTCACCCCTCCACTTT
CDR3aa: CASSKNRISNSPLHF

abundance: NA
j_gene: TRBJ2-2
v_gene: TRBV24-1
d_gene: TRBD1
CDR3nt: TGTGCCACCAGTGATTTGCGGACAGGGACCGGGGAGCTGTTTTTT
CDR3aa: CATSDLRTGTGELFF

abundance: NA
j_gene: TRBJ2-7
v_gene: TRBV18
d_gene: NA
CDR3nt: TGTGCCAGCTCACCCGGACTCTCCTACGAGCAGTACTTC
CDR3aa: CASSPGLSYEQYF

abundance: NA
j_gene: TRBJ2-7
v_gene: TRBV6-1
d_gene: NA
CDR3nt: TGTGCCAGCAGTGAGGGACTGGTCTACGAGCAGTACTTC
CDR3aa: CASSEGLVYEQYF

abundance: few
j_gene: TRBJ1-4
v_gene: TRBV2
d_gene: TRBD1
CDR3nt: TGTGCCAGCAGTCCGGACAGGCCTAATGAAAAACTGTTTTTT
CDR3aa: CASSPDRPNEKLFF

abundance: once
j_gene: TRBJ2-7
v_gene: TRBV5-1
d_gene: TRBD2
CDR3nt: TGCGCCAGCAGCTTGGGGACTAGCGGGGTCTACGAGCAGTACTTC
CDR3aa: CASSLGTSGVYEQYF

abundance: NA
j_gene: TRBJ2-5
v_gene: TRBV28
d_gene: NA
CDR3nt: TGTGCCAGCAGTACGGCGGGACTTTCGGGGGAGACCCAGTACTTC
CDR3aa: CASSTAGLSGETQYF

abundance: NA
j_gene: TRBJ1-6
v_gene: TRBV28
d_gene: TRBD1
CDR3nt: TGTGCCAGCAGTATAACCGGGACAGTGGGCGATTCACCCCTCCACTTT
CDR3aa: CASSITGTVGDSPLHF

abundance: once
j_gene: TRBJ1-1
v_gene: TRBV10-3
d_gene: NA
CDR3nt: TGTGCCATCAGGATCCTCAGGGGAAACGGGGACACTGAAGCTTTCTTT
CDR3aa: CAIRILRGNGDTEAFF

abundance: once
j_gene: TRBJ1-1
v_gene: TRBV2
d_gene: TRBD1
CDR3nt: TGTGCCACCAGGGGACAGGGGCTTGCTGAAGCTTTCTTT
CDR3aa: CATRGQGLAEAFF

abundance: NA
j_gene: TRBJ2-3
v_gene: TRBV9
d_gene: TRBD2
CDR3nt: TGTGCCAGCAGCGGGACTAGCGGGAGGTCCACAGATACGCAGTATTTT
CDR3aa: CASSGTSGRSTDTQYF

abundance: NA
j_gene: TRBJ1-5
v_gene: TRBV6-5
d_gene: TRBD1
CDR3nt: TGTGCCAGCCTACAGGGGACGAGCAATCAGCCCCAGCATTTT
CDR3aa: CASLQGTSNQPQHF

abundance: NA
j_gene: TRBJ2-5
v_gene: TRBV27
d_gene: NA
CDR3nt: TGTGCCAGCAGTCTACGGGGGCAAGAGACCCAGTACTTC
CDR3aa: CASSLRGQETQYF

abundance: NA
j_gene: TRBJ2-3
v_gene: TRBV3-1/TRBV3-2
d_gene: NA
CDR3nt: TGTGCCAGCAGCCCTAGTTATTCCACAGATACGCAGTATTTT
CDR3aa: CASSPSYSTDTQYF

abundance: NA
j_gene: TRBJ2-2
v_gene: TRBV12-3/TRBV12-4
d_gene: NA
CDR3nt: TGTGCCAGCAGCCTTAACACCGGGGAGCTGTTTTTT
CDR3aa: CASSLNTGELFF

abundance: NA
j_gene: TRBJ2-5
v_gene: TRBV4-1
d_gene: NA
CDR3nt: TGCGCCAGCAGCCAAGGGAGGAGGGACTGGGACCAAGAGACCCAGTACTTC
CDR3aa: CASSQGRRDWDQETQYF

abundance: NA
j_gene: TRBJ2-7
v_gene: TRBV7-9
d_gene: TRBD1
CDR3nt: TGTGCCAGCAGCTTAAAGGGGGCGAGATCCTACGAGCAGTACTTC
CDR3aa: CASSLKGARSYEQYF

abundance: NA
j_gene: TRBJ2-4
v_gene: TRBV24-1
d_gene: TRBD1
CDR3nt: TGTGCCACCAGTGACCCAGGGACAGGGCAAAACATTCAGTACTTC
CDR3aa: CATSDPGTGQNIQYF

abundance: few
j_gene: TRBJ2-7
v_gene: TRBV11-2
d_gene: NA
CDR3nt: TGTGCCAGCAGCCCTAGCTGGGATTCCTACGAGCAGTACTTC
CDR3aa: CASSPSWDSYEQYF

abundance: NA
j_gene: TRBJ2-7
v_gene: TRBV28
d_gene: NA
CDR3nt: TGTGCCAGCACTTTCTCCCGGGTTCCCTACGAGCAGTACTTC
CDR3aa: CASTFSRVPYEQYF

abundance: once
j_gene: TRBJ2-3
v_gene: TRBV6-1
d_gene: TRBD2
CDR3nt: TGTGCCAGCAGTGAAGCGAGTAGCGGGATATCGGATACGCAGTATTTT
CDR3aa: CASSEASSGISDTQYF

abundance: NA
j_gene: TRBJ1-5
v_gene: TRBV4-3
d_gene: NA
CDR3nt: TGCGCCAGCAGCCTAGCGTTAGGCAATCAGCCCCAGCATTTT
CDR3aa: CASSLALGNQPQHF

abundance: NA
j_gene: TRBJ2-7
v_gene: TRBV19
d_gene: TRBD1
CDR3nt: TGTGCCAGTAGTATAGGTGGTACAGGGGGAACCTACGAGCAGTACTTC
CDR3aa: CASSIGGTGGTYEQYF

abundance: NA
j_gene: TRBJ2-1
v_gene: TRBV24-1
d_gene: TRBD2
CDR3nt: TGTGCCACCAGGGGACGGCGGGAGGGATCCTACAATGAGCAGTTCTTC
CDR3aa: CATRGRREGSYNEQFF

abundance: NA
j_gene: TRBJ2-5
v_gene: TRBV11-2
d_gene: NA
CDR3nt: TGTGCCAGCAGCTTAGATGGGGCAGAAGAGACCCAGTACTTC
CDR3aa: CASSLDGAEETQYF

abundance: NA
j_gene: TRBJ1-1
v_gene: TRBV2
d_gene: TRBD1
CDR3nt: TGTGCCAGCACCGGGACAGCAAACACTGAAGCTTTCTTT
CDR3aa: CASTGTANTEAFF

abundance: NA
j_gene: TRBJ2-6
v_gene: TRBV6-4
d_gene: NA
CDR3nt: TGTGCCAGCACCTCCAGGGTTGCTGGGGCCAACGTCCTGACTTTC
CDR3aa: CASTSRVAGANVLTF

abundance: NA
j_gene: TRBJ1-2
v_gene: TRBV5-5
d_gene: NA
CDR3nt: TGTGCCAGCAGCTTGGGAGGAACAACTCGGGACTATGGCTACACCTTC
CDR3aa: CASSLGGTTRDYGYTF

abundance: NA
j_gene: TRBJ2-7
v_gene: TRBV7-8
d_gene: TRBD2
CDR3nt: TGTGCCAGCAGCTCGGGACTAGCGGGACTTTCCTACGAGCAGTACTTC
CDR3aa: CASSSGLAGLSYEQYF

abundance: NA
j_gene: TRBJ1-4
v_gene: TRBV6-5
d_gene: NA
CDR3nt: TGTGCCAGCCGTAGTTTAAGCTCGAGTGAAAAACTGTTTTTT
CDR3aa: CASRSLSSSEKLFF

abundance: NA
j_gene: TRBJ1-3
v_gene: TRBV5-6
d_gene: NA
CDR3nt: TGTGCCAGCAGCTTCTATTCCGGTCCTGGAAACACCATATATTTT
CDR3aa: CASSFYSGPGNTIYF

abundance: NA
j_gene: TRBJ1-6
v_gene: TRBV6-5
d_gene: TRBD1
CDR3nt: TGTGCCAGCAGTCTATGGGACAGATATTCACCCCTCCACTTT
CDR3aa: CASSLWDRYSPLHF

abundance: NA
j_gene: TRBJ1-3
v_gene: TRBV2
d_gene: NA
CDR3nt: TGTGCCGGGAGTCCTCTCTCTGGAAACACCATATATTTT
CDR3aa: CAGSPLSGNTIYF

abundance: NA
j_gene: TRBJ2-7
v_gene: TRBV21-1
d_gene: NA
CDR3nt: TGTGCCAGCAGCAAAAGACCCGGGAGAACCTACGAGCAGTACTTC
CDR3aa: CASSKRPGRTYEQYF

abundance: NA
j_gene: TRBJ1-2
v_gene: TRBV2
d_gene: TRBD1
CDR3nt: TGTGCCAGCCATTCTTCGACAGGGGCTAACTATGGCTACACCTTC
CDR3aa: CASHSSTGANYGYTF

abundance: few
j_gene: TRBJ2-1
v_gene: TRBV7-9
d_gene: TRBD2
CDR3nt: TGTGCCAGCAGCTTAGAGAGAGATACCGGGACTAGCGGGATTAATGAGCAGTTCTTC
CDR3aa: CASSLERDTGTSGINEQFF